The 10 T cell receptor beta chains below were found in one sample sequenced in a study of cytomegalovirus exposure and HLA in healthy donors. 60 Vbeta and 13 Jbeta primers were used in PCR. Sequenced by immunoSEQ multiplex PCR; TCRdb stores in-frame clones only, minus some. The sample has about 220,000 clones; 82% are singletons. The material sequenced was PBMCs. The source of these receptors is a man aged 40-50 years in good health and CMV-seropositive.

The chain links TRBV19 to TRBJ2-7; TRBD2 matches at 10 bases. The length of the CDR3 is 15 residues. Trimming took 8 bases from V and 6 from J; bases not matched to a gene: 13. Germline V CDR1 and CDR2: LNHDA, SQIVND (reference sequence). CDR3 sequence reads: CASRSSGRARGEQYF. The DNA for the CDR3 is TGTGCCAGTCGAAGCAGCGGGAGGGCCAGGGGCGAGCAGTACTTC.

This chain connects TRBV2 to TRBJ2-2; 7 nucleotides line up with TRBD2. This CDR3 is 16 amino acids long. The V gene end was trimmed by 0 bases and the J gene end by 5 bases; junction bases not matched to a gene: 6. In germline, CDR1 is SNHLY, CDR2 FYNNEI. CDR3 residues: CASSEALLGRTGELFF. The DNA of the CDR3 is TGTGCCAGCAGTGAAGCTCTACTCGGGAGGACCGGGGAGCTGTTTTTT.

This rearrangement joins TRBV5-1 to TRBJ2-1; D gene unclear. The CDR3 contains 16 residues. The V end was cut by 0 bases, the J end by 3 bases, with 13 bases between. Per germline, CDR1 SGHRS and CDR2 YFSETQ. CDR3 DNA sequence: TGCGCCAGCAGCTTGGTTGTACAGACCGTCTACAATGAGCAGTTCTTC. As protein: CASSLVVQTVYNEQFF.

This clone was counted between two and nine times. This sequence joins TRBV19 and TRBJ1-4; D may be TRBD1 (5 bases). The germline CDR1 and CDR2 sequences are LNHDA and SQIVND (reference sequence). V was trimmed by 7 bases and J by 7 bases, leaving 19 bases between them. This CDR3 has 15 amino acids. CDR3 nucleotide sequence: TGTGCCAGTAATAGGGGAGGTGGGTTTGGTGAAAAACTGTTTTTT. It specifies CASNRGGGFGEKLFF.

In DNA, the CDR3 is TGTGCCAGCAGCTTCCCCCCGAGCGGGCTATCCACCGGGGAGCTGTTTTTT. Translating it yields CASSFPPSGLSTGELFF. The chain uses TRBV7-9 and TRBJ2-2, with D maybe TRBD2 (6 bases). The CDR3 is 17 amino acids. CDR1 and CDR2 (germline): SEHNR, FQNEAQ (reference sequence). V gave up 3 bases and J gave up 4 bases, with 18 bases separating them.

The genes are TRBV10-2 and TRBJ1-2; D call uncertain. Germline CDR1 reads WSHSY; CDR2 reads SAAADI. V gave up 4 bases and J gave up 4 bases, with 10 bases separating them. The CDR3 covers 13 residues. CDR3 residues: CASSAAAGYGYTF. CDR3 DNA: TGCGCCAGCAGTGCGGCTGCGGGCTATGGCTACACCTTC.

The chain uses TRBV27 and TRBJ2-7, with TRBD2 as a possible D gene (7 bases). The CDR3 is made up of 15 amino acids. Looked up from germline, CDR1 is MNHEY and CDR2 is SMNVEV (reference sequence). The V and J ends lost 2 bases and 2 bases respectively, with 13 bases between them. The CDR3 reads CASSLGGGGTYEQYF. The DNA of the CDR3 is TGTGCCAGCAGTTTAGGAGGGGGGGGAACCTACGAGCAGTACTTC.

The gene calls are TRBV15 and TRBJ1-1; a weak D match, TRBD1 (5 bases). There are 14 residues in the CDR3. V dropped 6 bases and J dropped 1 base, with 12 bases sitting between them. Germline loops: CDR1 LNHNV, CDR2 YYDKDF (reference sequence). CDR3 bases: TGTGCCACCAGTCTCCAGGGTTCGAACACTGAAGCTTTCTTT. It specifies CATSLQGSNTEAFF.

The rearrangement joins TRBV27 to TRBJ1-1, with 8 bases fitting TRBD1. With 3 bases clipped from V and 4 bases from J, the junction kept 4 bases outside the gene matches. Germline lookup yields CDR1 MNHEY and CDR2 SMNVEV (reference sequence). The CDR3 loop spans 14 amino acids. CDR3 loop: CASSFSGGITEAFF. The CDR3 nucleotides are TGTGCCAGCAGTTTTTCAGGGGGCATCACTGAAGCTTTCTTT.

The rearrangement links TRBV7-8 to TRBJ2-7; weak D call: TRBD2 (5 bases). V was shortened by 5 bases and J by 3 bases, with 11 bases between the two germline ends. This CDR3 is built from 13 residues. Germline CDR1 reads SGHVS; CDR2 reads FQNEAQ. The CDR3 bases are TGTGCCAGCAGCCCACTCGGGATCTACGAGCAGTACTTC. Its protein is CASSPLGIYEQYF. Full variable domain (missing parts from reference TRBV7-8 and TRBJ2-7): GAGVSQSPRYKVAKRGQDVALRCDPISGHVSLFWYQQALGQGPEFLTYFQNEAQLDKSGLPSDRFFAERPEGSVSTLKIQRTQQEDSAVYLCASSPLGIYEQYFGPGTRLTVT.